This T cell receptor (beta chain) comes out of a study of regulatory T cells in long-lasting Graves disease (dated by TCRdb to 2020 to 2022). About the investigation overall: To count as having persistent Graves' disease, a patient had to have received antithyroid drug treatment for over 5 years with TSH receptor autoantibodies remaining persistently positive. This study used TCR sequencing and RNA sequencing of peripheral blood to compare persistent Graves' disease patients against newly diagnosed Graves' disease patients. The study was conducted in China and was registered as a clinical trial. A total of about 33 samples underwent TCR sequencing, from about 13 patients with persistent Graves' disease and 20 or so patients with newly diagnosed Graves' disease. Antithyroid drugs had been taken for approximately ten years on average by persistent Graves' disease patients in the clinical cohort.

At least ten counts were recorded for this clonotype. The clone's antigen remains unknown. Base-call qualities are not available, and no considerably larger clone is one nucleotide away. The CDR3 covers 13 residues, taking in both the cysteine and the phenylalanine. Only the CDR3 DNA is retained, 39 bases long and in frame from the first base. The germline V gene (reference sequence) sets CDR1 to SEHNR and CDR2 to FQNEAQ. V was cut back by 5 bases and J by 3 bases, leaving a gap of 11 bases between them. The library was produced with multiplex PCR. Sequencing took place on an Illumina HiSeq 4000. To build TCR beta libraries, CDR3 regions were amplified by Arm-PCR using iRepertoire HTBI primers. Gel purification was performed on PCR products prior to sequencing. In the paper's pipeline: Across samples, some 62 TRBV and 14 TRBJ segments were identified and used for gene usage analysis of CDR3 amino acid clonotypes. COPE and FqMerger were used to merge the filtered high-quality paired reads into contigs. BLAST was used to align contigs to IMGT TRBV, TRBD and TRBJ reference genes, with CDR3 defined following IMGT. Any clonotype with a frequency above 0.1% was counted as a highly expanded clone. Shannon entropy was used to measure repertoire diversity, and the Gini coefficient was used to measure V-J evenness. A clonotype was considered public if more than one individual shared it. The raw public reads went through TCRdb reprocessing: fastp at Q25, MiXCR clone calling, in-frame beta chains kept. Entries are consolidated by CDR3 protein sequence, retaining the most common genes and DNA. These V and J calls rely on TCRdb rather than the paper's analysis. This sample has about 420,000 distinct CDR3 sequences in its table, and about 20% of those were observed once. Roughly a quarter of the sample is in the top ten clones.

The time point label of this sample denotes: persistent/refractory GD, antithyroid drugs over 5 years with positive TRAb. For both TCR sequencing and RNA sequencing, RNA was extracted from PBMCs using TRIzol. The diagnosis of Graves' disease followed American Thyroid Association guidelines. Patients were recruited from an endocrinology department in Xi'an, China. Each patient gave approximately 8.8 milliliters of peripheral blood, collected in an EDTA anticoagulant tube. PBMCs were isolated by Ficoll Paque Plus density gradient separation without further T cell sorting. RNA quality was checked with an Agilent 2100 Bioanalyzer and agarose gel, and concentration with a NanoDrop 2000. Points the paper makes about the study in general: The authors acknowledged the small sample size as a limitation that may reduce accuracy. TRBV28, TRBJ1-2 and TRBJ2-5 were preferentially used in persistent disease, while TRBV20-1 and TRBJ2-1 were favored in newly diagnosed disease. Persistent Graves' disease patients showed lower TCR Shannon entropy and fewer highly expanded clones than newly diagnosed patients, suggesting clonal expansion. Sequencing and analysis were limited to the TCR beta chain. Because the primary lesion, thyroid tissue, could not be accessed, the study looked at peripheral blood alone. More public clonotypes were shared among persistent patients (more than 2,500) than among newly diagnosed patients (over 900).

This receptor was obtained from a female donor with Graves disease. The receptor chain draws on TRBV7-9 and TRBJ2-7; no D gene can be assigned with confidence. This sample comprised peripheral blood mononuclear cells (PBMCs), obtained when the disease was refractory, from a patient treated with antithyroid drugs. The CDR3 in this case is CASSHTDGYEQYF. The DNA is as follows: TGTGCCAGCAGCCATACAGACGGCTACGAGCAGTACTTC.